This T cell receptor (beta chain) comes out of a study of shared T cell receptors in the human thymus. Clones were sequenced by immunoSEQ multiplex PCR, and TCRdb holds only the in-frame ones, with some missing. The repertoire holds about 400,000 clones, with 95% as singletons. The CDR3 is 15 residues long. CDR1 MGHDK and CDR2 SYGVNS come from the germline V gene. Unmatched junction bases numbered 4, after V lost 3 bases and J lost 2 bases. The source material was thymocytes. This TCR came from a human donor. This chain uses TRBV25-1 with TRBJ2-1; 7 positions agree with TRBD2. The CDR3 DNA is TGTGCCAGCAGTGATTGGACTAGTCCCTACAATGAGCAGTTCTTC. It specifies CASSDWTSPYNEQFF.